This record covers a single TCR beta chain. Trimming stripped 3 bases from V and 0 bases from J, with 6 bases between. The germline V gene has CDR1 SGHAT and CDR2 FQNNGV. This CDR3 contains 13 residues. Using immunoSEQ multiplex PCR, the repertoire was profiled, and TCRdb retains in-frame clones only, with some absent. Of about 280,000 clones in the sample, 70% to 90% are singletons; the top ten hold less than 10%. The data originate from a study of blood T cell repertoires in COVID-19. Across the whole study: Acute-phase and convalescent COVID-19 samples originated in the United States, Italy and Spain.

This receptor was taken from a young man with active or convalescent COVID-19. The V gene is TRBV11-2, the J gene TRBJ2-7; D unclear. Sequencing was performed on peripheral blood. In DNA form, the CDR3 reads TGTGCCAGCAGCTTCTCCGGCTCCTACGAGCAGTACTTC. It is translated as CASSFSGSYEQYF.